These T cell receptor beta chains were read from a single sample in a study of T-cell reconstitution after alpha-beta-depleted transplantation in children. TCRdb recomputed calls from the PCR reads with MiXCR, one row per CDR3 protein. The data show a few hundred thousand distinct CDR3 sequences, 10% to 15% seen once. The sample here was PBMCs, mostly from graft donor cells, taken 360 days after TCRalphabeta/CD19-depleted stem cell transplant. The receptors here all came from a male patient younger than 18 who had a stem cell transplant for acute myeloid leukemia, so the T cells may come from the graft donor. The CDR3 runs from the conserved cysteine through the conserved F or W. D genes are given only for firm matches. Size tells how often a clone was seen (once, few, many) or the class of an expanded clone, and some rows leave it out.

TRBJ2-7 few - TRBV20-1 TGCAGTGCCCGGAGGACAGCCTCCGGCGTTTCGCAGTACTTC CSARRTASGVSQYF
TRBJ2-1 - - TRBV28 TGTGCCAGCACCGGGACCAGATACAATGAGCAGTTCTTC CASTGTRYNEQFF
TRBJ2-7 - TRBD1 TRBV6-1 TGTGCCAGCGGAGACAGGGGGAGAGGGTACGAGCAGTACTTC CASGDRGRGYEQYF
TRBJ2-1 - TRBD1 TRBV23-1 TGCGCCAGCAGTCGGCCGGGACAGGGGGCAGATGAGCAGTTCTTC CASSRPGQGADEQFF
TRBJ2-1 many TRBD2 TRBV5-1 TGCGCCAGCAGCTTGGAGACTAGCGGGGGTAGCAATGAGCAGTTCTTC CASSLETSGGSNEQFF
TRBJ1-3 many - TRBV28 TGTGCCAGCAGTCCGTACCCAGGAGACTCTGGAAACACCATATATTTT CASSPYPGDSGNTIYF
TRBJ2-2 - TRBD2 TRBV27 TGTGCCAGCAGTTTAGGAGCCGCGGGGGGAACCGGGGAGCTGTTTTTT CASSLGAAGGTGELFF
TRBJ2-5 few - TRBV7-3 TGTGCCAGCAGCTTATGGGCAGGCAGCCAAGAGACCCAGTACTTC CASSLWAGSQETQYF
TRBJ2-3 many TRBD2 TRBV28 TGTGCCAGCAGGGGAAGCGGGATAGGTACGCAGTATTTT CASRGSGIGTQYF
TRBJ1-6 - - TRBV6-2/TRBV6-3 TGTGCCAGCAGTTATCCGGACAGTGGAAATTCACCCCTCCACTTT CASSYPDSGNSPLHF
TRBJ2-1 - TRBD2 TRBV20-1 TGCAGTGCTAGAGATATCTTGGGCGGGAGCCCGCCCAGTTACTACAATGAGCAGTTCTTC CSARDILGGSPPSYYNEQFF
TRBJ2-3 many - TRBV7-9 TGTGCCAGCAGCTTAGTGCCGGCCCCACCCTCGGATACGCAGTATTTT CASSLVPAPPSDTQYF
TRBJ2-5 - - TRBV5-5 TGTGCCAGCAGCTTTACTCACGGTTTGCAAGAGACCCAGTACTTC CASSFTHGLQETQYF
TRBJ1-1 many - TRBV28 TGTGCCAGCAGTTTAGGGGGCTGGACCACTGAAGCTTTCTTT CASSLGGWTTEAFF
TRBJ2-7 - TRBD2 TRBV11-2 TGTGCCAGCAGCTTAGTCGGGGTAGCGGGAGTCTGGGAGCAGTACTTC CASSLVGVAGVWEQYF
TRBJ2-1 many TRBD1 TRBV7-3 TGTGCCAGCAGCCGTCTCCCAGGACAGGGGCAGAATGAGCAGTTCTTC CASSRLPGQGQNEQFF
TRBJ2-7 few - TRBV4-3 TGCGCCAGCAGCCAAGAATTGCAGGGCTCCTACGAGCAGTACTTC CASSQELQGSYEQYF
TRBJ2-5 few TRBD1 TRBV23-1 TGCGCCAGCAGTCAAACGGACAGGGTAAAGACCCAGTACTTC CASSQTDRVKTQYF
TRBJ1-4 few - TRBV15 TGTGCCACCAGCAGAGCAGGAGATGAAAAACTGTTTTTT CATSRAGDEKLFF
TRBJ1-5 few TRBD1 TRBV20-1 TGCAGTGCTAACAGGGGCAATATTAACAATCAGCCCCAGCATTTT CSANRGNINNQPQHF
TRBJ1-1 many TRBD1 TRBV29-1 TGCAGCTCCACGAACCGGGACAGGGGACACACTGAAGCTTTCTTT CSSTNRDRGHTEAFF
TRBJ2-4 - - TRBV7-9 TGTGCCAGCAGCTTAGGCGCTCTAGGGCCGGAAAACATTCAGTACTTC CASSLGALGPENIQYF
TRBJ1-2 - - TRBV4-2 TGTGCCAGCAGCCAAGATCGGGTGGTCCACTATGGCTACACCTTC CASSQDRVVHYGYTF
TRBJ2-6 - - TRBV20-1 TGCAGTGCTCTAATCACAGGGTCTGGGGCCAACGTCCTGACTTTC CSALITGSGANVLTF
TRBJ2-1 - - TRBV5-5 TGTGCCAGCAGCTTGAAAGAAGGAGCTAATTACTACAATGAGCAGTTCTTC CASSLKEGANYYNEQFF
TRBJ2-3 many TRBD2 TRBV12-3/TRBV12-4 TGTGCCAGCAGTTCGAGTAGCGGGAGTGAAGATACGCAGTATTTT CASSSSSGSEDTQYF
TRBJ2-1 - TRBD2 TRBV20-1 TGCAGTGCTGTTTCGGGACTAGCGTCCTACAATGAGCAGTTCTTC CSAVSGLASYNEQFF
TRBJ1-1 - - TRBV4-3 TGCGCCAGCAGCCAAGTTCACAAGAACACTGAAGCTTTCTTT CASSQVHKNTEAFF
TRBJ2-5 few - TRBV27 TGTGCCAGCAGCTGGGACCGACTACGGGAGACCCAGTACTTC CASSWDRLRETQYF
TRBJ2-1 few - TRBV6-5 TGTGCCAGCAGTTACGGCAGGGTTTACAATGAGCAGTTCTTC CASSYGRVYNEQFF
TRBJ1-1 - - TRBV20-1 TGCAGTGCTTCCCCCGACGCCGCCCAAAACACTGAAGCTTTCTTT CSASPDAAQNTEAFF